This T cell receptor (beta chain) was captured by sequencing in a study of long-term antiretroviral therapy in people with HIV. Survey-level immunoSEQ v3.0 assays were run. This table comes from immunoSEQ multiplex PCR, and its TCRdb copy is limited to in-frame clones, with some not included. The sample contains 20,000 to 25,000 clones, approximately 82% of which appear only once. CDR1 SGHRS and CDR2 YFSETQ come from the germline V gene. There are 14 residues in the CDR3. The trim removed 7 bases at V and 4 bases at J, leaving 8 bases unmatched. The V and J genes are TRBV5-1 and TRBJ2-5; 9 bases match TRBD1. This clonotype was obtained from a woman in her thirties with HIV. Sample: unsorted PBMCs, taken 0.2 years after starting antiretroviral therapy. This chain's CDR3 is CASGGGQGVETQYF. Written as DNA, the CDR3 is TGCGCCAGCGGAGGGGGACAGGGCGTAGAGACCCAGTACTTC.